A single sample is the source of the 14 T cell receptor beta chains below, sequenced in a study of T cell responses to AZD1222 COVID-19 vaccine. Clones were sequenced by immunoSEQ multiplex PCR, and TCRdb holds only the in-frame ones, with some missing. The sample yields around 110,000 clones, 85% to 95% seen once. The sample was peripheral blood, taken on day 0 of AZD1222 vaccination. Receptor source: an adult in good health.

The V and J genes are TRBV6-5 and TRBJ2-1; 12 positions match TRBD2. With 6 bases clipped from V and 15 bases from J, the junction kept 15 bases outside the gene matches. This CDR3 comprises 15 residues. Germline lookup yields CDR1 MNHEY and CDR2 SVGAGI. The CDR3 region is CASRAGTSGQDYVFF. DNA of the CDR3: TGTGCCAGCAGGGCCGGGACTAGCGGGCAGGACTATGTGTTCTTC.

The chain joins TRBV9 to TRBJ2-3, with TRBD2 identical over 11 bases. The CDR3 runs 16 residues. CDR1 SGDLS and CDR2 YYNGEE come from the germline V gene. The junction had 4 bases not matched to a gene; V was cut back by 1 base and J by 3 bases. The CDR3 nucleotides read TGTGCCAGCAGCGTAACTAGCGGGAGAATAACAGATACGCAGTATTTT. It is translated as CASSVTSGRITDTQYF.

The CDR3 here is CASSLAPLGTQYF. The CDR3, as DNA: TGTGCCAGCAGCTTAGCGCCGCTGGGGACCCAGTACTTC. The chain couples TRBV7-9 to TRBJ2-5; no definite D call. The CDR3 is 13 amino acids. V was trimmed by 0 bases and J by 7 bases, leaving 9 bases between them. Per the germline V gene, CDR1 is SEHNR and CDR2 is FQNEAQ (reference sequence).

This sequence joins TRBV7-2 and TRBJ2-2; weak D call: TRBD2 (5 bases). The germline V gene has CDR1 SGHTA and CDR2 FQGNSA. The CDR3 has 16 amino acids. V gave up 5 bases and J gave up 0 bases, with 13 bases separating them. The CDR3 sequence: CASSTRGIANTGELFF. The CDR3 DNA is TGTGCCAGCAGCACCCGGGGAATCGCGAACACCGGGGAGCTGTTTTTT.

The DNA of the CDR3 is TGTGCCAGCAGCCCACCAGCATCGGGGCTAGCGGGCTCCTACAATGAGCAGTTCTTC. Amino acids: CASSPPASGLAGSYNEQFF. The V and J genes are TRBV11-2 and TRBJ2-1; 8 bases map to TRBD2. There are 19 residues in the CDR3. V was clipped by 5 bases and J by 0 bases; unmatched bases: 15. Germline values: CDR1 SGHAT, CDR2 FQNNGV.

The chain joins TRBV25-1 to TRBJ1-4, with D hard to call. Trimming removed 5 bases from V and 0 bases from J, with 10 bases in between. CDR1 MGHDK and CDR2 SYGVNS come from the germline V gene. This CDR3 is built from 15 residues. Written as DNA, the CDR3 is TGTGCCAGCAGTCCTCGGACCCCAACTAATGAAAAACTGTTTTTT. Translated: CASSPRTPTNEKLFF.

V is TRBV10-2 and J is TRBJ1-3; D call uncertain. Trimming took 8 bases from V and 4 from J, leaving 12 bases between them. The germline CDR1 and CDR2 sequences are WSHSY and SAAADI. The CDR3 is 13 amino acids. The CDR3: CASVGIGGNTIYF. The CDR3 DNA sequence: TGCGCCAGCGTCGGGATCGGAGGAAACACCATATATTTT.

A single count supports this clone. This chain's CDR3 is CASRGTSGGSEDTQYF. Here the CDR3 DNA reads TGTGCCAGTAGAGGGACTAGCGGGGGTTCAGAAGATACGCAGTATTTT. The chain employs TRBV19 and TRBJ2-3, with 14 bases fitting TRBD2. J lost 5 bases, V lost 6 bases, and 7 bases had no gene match. The CDR3 totals 16 residues. Germline-derived CDR1 and CDR2 are LNHDA and SQIVND (reference sequence).

The V and J genes are TRBV12-3 or TRBV12-4 and TRBJ2-1, with D possibly TRBD2 on 6 matching bases. The CDR3 runs 12 residues. V lost 8 bases and J lost 10, with 15 bases in between. For the CDR3, the DNA is TGTGCCAGCGGGACTTCAACCCGAGAGCAGTTCTTC. This codes for CASGTSTREQFF.

This sequence joins TRBV30 and TRBJ2-1; 11 positions match TRBD2. The CDR3 has 16 amino acids. V dropped 4 bases and J dropped 8; count of bases not matched to a gene: 13. Germline V gene lookup returns CDR1 GTSNPN and CDR2 SVGIG (reference sequence). The CDR3 region has the DNA TGTGCCTGGAAAACCGGGACTAGCGGCCTGGTGGATGAGCAGTTCTTC. The encoded protein is CAWKTGTSGLVDEQFF.

V gene TRBV6-5 combines with J gene TRBJ2-1, with TRBD2 as a possible D gene (6 bases). The length of the CDR3 is 14 residues. Trimming pared 7 bases from V and 7 bases from J, leaving 17 bases between. Germline lookup yields CDR1 MNHEY and CDR2 SVGAGI. This CDR3 is CASTWREGRNEQFF. DNA for the CDR3: TGTGCCAGCACCTGGAGGGAAGGGAGAAATGAGCAGTTCTTC.

This chain connects TRBV10-1 to TRBJ1-6, with D possibly matching TRBD1 (5 bases). Trimming removed 6 bases from V and 8 bases from J, with 11 bases in between. Germline V lookup: CDR1 WNHNN, CDR2 SYGVQD (reference sequence). This CDR3 region has 13 residues. The CDR3: CASSPGTDSPLHF. The CDR3 DNA reads TGCGCCAGCAGCCCAGGGACCGATTCACCCCTCCACTTT.

The V and J genes are TRBV9 and TRBJ2-5; 12 bases match TRBD1. The trim removed 4 bases at V and 4 bases at J, leaving 14 bases unmatched. Germline V gives CDR1 SGDLS, CDR2 YYNGEE. This CDR3 has 18 residues. The CDR3 sequence is CASSPLGTGGRVTETQYF. In DNA, the CDR3 is TGTGCCAGCAGCCCACTGGGGACAGGGGGCCGGGTGACAGAGACCCAGTACTTC. Complete variable domain (other parts from reference TRBV9 and TRBJ2-5): DSGVTQTPKHLITATGQRVTLRCSPRSGDLSVYWYQQSLDQGLQFLIQYYNGEERAKGNILERFSAQQFPDLHSELNLSSLELGDSALYFCASSPLGTGGRVTETQYFGPGTRLLVL.

The chain recombines TRBV5-1 with TRBJ1-5, with D possibly TRBD1 on 5 matching bases. Between the trimmed V and J ends, which lost 2 bases and 6 bases, there was a span of 15 bases. The CDR3 contains 15 residues. Germline CDR1 and CDR2: SGHRS and YFSETQ. The CDR3 spells CASSFEGRGGQPQHF. The DNA for the CDR3 is TGCGCCAGCAGCTTCGAGGGAAGGGGAGGTCAGCCCCAGCATTTT.